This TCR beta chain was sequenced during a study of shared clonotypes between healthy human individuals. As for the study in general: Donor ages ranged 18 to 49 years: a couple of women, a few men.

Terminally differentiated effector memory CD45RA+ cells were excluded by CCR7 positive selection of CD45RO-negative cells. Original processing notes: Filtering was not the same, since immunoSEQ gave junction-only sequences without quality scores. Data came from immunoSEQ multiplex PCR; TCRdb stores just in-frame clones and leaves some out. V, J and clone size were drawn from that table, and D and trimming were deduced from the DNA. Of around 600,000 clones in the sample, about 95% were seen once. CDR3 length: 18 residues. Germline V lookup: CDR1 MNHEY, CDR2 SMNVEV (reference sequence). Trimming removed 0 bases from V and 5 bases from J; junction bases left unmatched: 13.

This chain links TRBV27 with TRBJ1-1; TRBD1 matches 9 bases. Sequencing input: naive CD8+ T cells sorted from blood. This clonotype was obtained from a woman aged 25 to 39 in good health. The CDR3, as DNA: TGTGCCAGCAGTTTATCTTTGATATCCCGGGACAGGGAAACTGAAGCTTTCTTT. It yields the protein CASSLSLISRDRETEAFF.